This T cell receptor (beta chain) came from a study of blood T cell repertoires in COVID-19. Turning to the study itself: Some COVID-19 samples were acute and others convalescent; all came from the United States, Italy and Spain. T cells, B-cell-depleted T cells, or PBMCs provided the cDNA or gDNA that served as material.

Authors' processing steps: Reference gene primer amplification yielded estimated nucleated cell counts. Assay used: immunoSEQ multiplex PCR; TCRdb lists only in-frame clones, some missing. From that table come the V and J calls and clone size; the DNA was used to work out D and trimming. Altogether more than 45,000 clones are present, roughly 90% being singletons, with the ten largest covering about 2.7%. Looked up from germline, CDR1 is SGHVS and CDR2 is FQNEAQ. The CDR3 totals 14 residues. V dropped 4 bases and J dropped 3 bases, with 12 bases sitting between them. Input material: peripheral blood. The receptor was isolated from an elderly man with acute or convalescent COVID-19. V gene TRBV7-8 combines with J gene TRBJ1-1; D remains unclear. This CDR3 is CASSSLQLYTEAFF. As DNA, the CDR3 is TGTGCCAGCAGCTCTCTACAGCTATACACTGAAGCTTTCTTT.